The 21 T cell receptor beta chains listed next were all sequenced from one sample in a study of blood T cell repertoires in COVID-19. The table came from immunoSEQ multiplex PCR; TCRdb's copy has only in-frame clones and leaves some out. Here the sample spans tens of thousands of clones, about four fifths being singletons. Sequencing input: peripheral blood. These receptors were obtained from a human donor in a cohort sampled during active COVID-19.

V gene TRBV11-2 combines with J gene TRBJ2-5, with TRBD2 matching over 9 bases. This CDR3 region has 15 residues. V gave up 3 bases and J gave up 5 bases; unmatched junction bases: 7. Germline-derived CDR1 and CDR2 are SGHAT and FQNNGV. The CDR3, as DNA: TGTGCCAGCAGCTTCCAGCGGGGGGCGTGGGAGACCCAGTACTTC. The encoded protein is CASSFQRGAWETQYF. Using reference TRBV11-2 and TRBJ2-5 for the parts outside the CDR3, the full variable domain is EAGVAQSPRYKIIEKRQSVAFWCNPISGHATLYWYQQILGQGPKLLIQFQNNGVVDDSQLPKDRFSAERLKGVDSTLKIQPAKLEDSAVYLCASSFQRGAWETQYFGPGTRLLVL.

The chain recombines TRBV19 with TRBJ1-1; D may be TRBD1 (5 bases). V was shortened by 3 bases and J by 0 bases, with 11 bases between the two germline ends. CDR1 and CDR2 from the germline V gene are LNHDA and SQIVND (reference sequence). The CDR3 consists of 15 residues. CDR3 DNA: TGTGCCAGTAGTATGGGGGGAGCCATGAACACTGAAGCTTTCTTT. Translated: CASSMGGAMNTEAFF. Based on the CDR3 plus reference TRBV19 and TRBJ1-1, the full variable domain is DGGITQSPKYLFRKEGQNVTLSCEQNLNHDAMYWYRQDPGQGLRLIYYSQIVNDFQKGDIAEGYSVSREKKESFPLTVTSAQKNPTAFYLCASSMGGAMNTEAFFGQGTRLTVV.

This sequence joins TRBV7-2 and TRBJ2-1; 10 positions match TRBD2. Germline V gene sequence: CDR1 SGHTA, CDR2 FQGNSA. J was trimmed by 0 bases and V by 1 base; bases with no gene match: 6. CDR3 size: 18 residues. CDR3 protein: CASSLESGGASSYNEQFF. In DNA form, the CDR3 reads TGTGCCAGCAGCTTAGAAAGCGGGGGGGCGAGCTCCTACAATGAGCAGTTCTTC. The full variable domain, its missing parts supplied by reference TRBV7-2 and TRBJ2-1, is GAGVSQSPSNKVTEKGKDVELRCDPISGHTALYWYRQSLGQGLEFLIYFQGNSAPDKSGLPSDRFSAERTGGSVSTLTIQRTQQEDSAVYLCASSLESGGASSYNEQFFGPGTRLTVL.

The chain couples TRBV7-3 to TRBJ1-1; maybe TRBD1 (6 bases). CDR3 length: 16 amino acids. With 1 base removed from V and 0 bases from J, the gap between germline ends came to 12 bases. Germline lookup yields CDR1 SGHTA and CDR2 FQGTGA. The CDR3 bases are TGTGCCAGCAGCTTAAACAGGGTGGGATTGAACACTGAAGCTTTCTTT. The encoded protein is CASSLNRVGLNTEAFF.

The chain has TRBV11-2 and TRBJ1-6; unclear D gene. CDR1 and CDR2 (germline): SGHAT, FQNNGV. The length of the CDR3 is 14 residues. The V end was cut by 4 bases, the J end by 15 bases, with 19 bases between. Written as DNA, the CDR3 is TGTGCCAGCAGCTCCCCGAGCGGGTTGATGCTCCTCCACTTT. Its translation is CASSSPSGLMLLHF.

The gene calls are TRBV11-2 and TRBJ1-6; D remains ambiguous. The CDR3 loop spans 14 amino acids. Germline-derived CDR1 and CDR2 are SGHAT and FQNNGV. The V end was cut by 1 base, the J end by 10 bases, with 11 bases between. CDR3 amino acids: CASSLARSGSPLHF. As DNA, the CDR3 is TGTGCCAGCAGCTTAGCCCGCTCAGGCTCACCCCTCCACTTT.

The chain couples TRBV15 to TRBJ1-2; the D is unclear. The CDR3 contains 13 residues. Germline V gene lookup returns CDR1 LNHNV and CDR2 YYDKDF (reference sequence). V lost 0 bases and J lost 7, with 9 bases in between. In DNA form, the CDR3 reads TGTGCCACCAGCAGAGATGTCTTCAGTGGCTACACCTTC. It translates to CATSRDVFSGYTF.

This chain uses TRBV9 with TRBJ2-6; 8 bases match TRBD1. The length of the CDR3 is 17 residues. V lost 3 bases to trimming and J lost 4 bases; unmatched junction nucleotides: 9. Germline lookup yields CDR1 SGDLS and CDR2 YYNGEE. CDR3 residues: CASSGGLGDRGANVLTF. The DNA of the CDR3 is TGTGCCAGCAGCGGCGGGTTGGGGGACAGGGGGGCCAACGTCCTGACTTTC.

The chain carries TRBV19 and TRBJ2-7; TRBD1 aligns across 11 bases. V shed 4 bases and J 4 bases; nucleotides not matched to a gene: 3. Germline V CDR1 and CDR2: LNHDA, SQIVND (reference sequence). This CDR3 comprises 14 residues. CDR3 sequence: CASSTDRGLYEQYF. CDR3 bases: TGTGCCAGTAGTACGGACAGGGGGCTTTACGAGCAGTACTTC.

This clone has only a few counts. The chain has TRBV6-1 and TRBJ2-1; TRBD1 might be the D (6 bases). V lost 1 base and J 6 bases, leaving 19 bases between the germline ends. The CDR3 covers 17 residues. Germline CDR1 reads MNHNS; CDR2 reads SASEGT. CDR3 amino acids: CASSEVRGVFGRNEQFF. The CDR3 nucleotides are TGTGCCAGCAGTGAAGTCAGGGGTGTCTTTGGGCGCAATGAGCAGTTCTTC.

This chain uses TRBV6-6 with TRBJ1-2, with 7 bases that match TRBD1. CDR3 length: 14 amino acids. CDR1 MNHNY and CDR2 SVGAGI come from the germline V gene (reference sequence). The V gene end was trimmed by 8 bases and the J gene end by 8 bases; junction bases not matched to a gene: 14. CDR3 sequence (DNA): TGTGCCAGCCGCACCCCGGGACAGAGGGTGGGCTACACCTTC. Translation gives CASRTPGQRVGYTF.

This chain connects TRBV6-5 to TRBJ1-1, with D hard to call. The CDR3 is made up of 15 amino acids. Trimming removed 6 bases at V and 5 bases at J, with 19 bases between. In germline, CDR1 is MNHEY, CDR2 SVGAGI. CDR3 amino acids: CASSDMWKGGTEAFF. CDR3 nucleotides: TGTGCCAGCAGCGACATGTGGAAGGGCGGGACTGAAGCTTTCTTT.

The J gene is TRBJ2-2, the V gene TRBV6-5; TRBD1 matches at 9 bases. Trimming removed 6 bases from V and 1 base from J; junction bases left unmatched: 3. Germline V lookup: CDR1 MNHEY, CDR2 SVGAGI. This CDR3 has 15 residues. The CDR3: CASSLGQGNTGELFF. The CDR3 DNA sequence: TGTGCCAGCAGCTTGGGACAGGGGAACACCGGGGAGCTGTTTTTT.

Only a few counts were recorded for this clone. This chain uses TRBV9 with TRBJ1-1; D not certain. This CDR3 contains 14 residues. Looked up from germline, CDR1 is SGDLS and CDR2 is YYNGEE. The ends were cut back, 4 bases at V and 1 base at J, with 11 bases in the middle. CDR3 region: CASSPREANTEAFF. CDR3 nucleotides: TGTGCCAGCAGCCCCCGGGAGGCGAACACTGAAGCTTTCTTT.

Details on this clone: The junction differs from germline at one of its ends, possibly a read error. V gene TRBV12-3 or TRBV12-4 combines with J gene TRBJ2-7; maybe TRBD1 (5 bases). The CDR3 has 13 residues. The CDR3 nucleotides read TGTGCCAGCAATTTAGTCCAGGGCGGCGAGCAGTACTTC. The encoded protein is CASNLVQGGEQYF.

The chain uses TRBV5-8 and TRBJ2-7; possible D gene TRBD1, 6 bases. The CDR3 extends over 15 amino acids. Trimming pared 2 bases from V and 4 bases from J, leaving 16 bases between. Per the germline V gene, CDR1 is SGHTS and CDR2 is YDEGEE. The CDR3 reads CASSFDRDILYEQYF. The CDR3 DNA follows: TGTGCCAGCAGCTTCGACCGGGACATCCTTTACGAGCAGTACTTC.

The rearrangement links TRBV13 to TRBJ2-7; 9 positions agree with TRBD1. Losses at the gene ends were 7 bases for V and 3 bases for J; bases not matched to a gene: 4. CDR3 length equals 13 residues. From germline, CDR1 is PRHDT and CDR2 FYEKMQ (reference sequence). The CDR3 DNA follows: TGTGCCAGCACACGGGGACAGGGCTACGAGCAGTACTTC. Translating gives CASTRGQGYEQYF.

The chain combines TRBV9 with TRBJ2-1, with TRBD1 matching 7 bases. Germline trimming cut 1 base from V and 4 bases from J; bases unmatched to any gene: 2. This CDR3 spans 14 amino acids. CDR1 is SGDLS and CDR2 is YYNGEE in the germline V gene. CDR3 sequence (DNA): TGTGCCAGCAGCGTAAGGGACAGATACAATGAGCAGTTCTTC. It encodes CASSVRDRYNEQFF.

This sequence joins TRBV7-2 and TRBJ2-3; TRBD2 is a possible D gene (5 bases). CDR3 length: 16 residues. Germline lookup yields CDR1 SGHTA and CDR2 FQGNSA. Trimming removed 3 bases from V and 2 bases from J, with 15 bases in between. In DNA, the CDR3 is TGTGCCAGCAGCTTGGACTTCTTCCGAACCACAGATACGCAGTATTTT. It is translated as CASSLDFFRTTDTQYF.

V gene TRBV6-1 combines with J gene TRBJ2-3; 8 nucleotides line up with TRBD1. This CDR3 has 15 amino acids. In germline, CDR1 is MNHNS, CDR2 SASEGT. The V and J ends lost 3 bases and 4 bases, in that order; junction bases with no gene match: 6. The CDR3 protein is CASSDRGRGADTQYF. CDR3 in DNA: TGTGCCAGCAGTGACAGGGGGCGTGGGGCAGATACGCAGTATTTT.

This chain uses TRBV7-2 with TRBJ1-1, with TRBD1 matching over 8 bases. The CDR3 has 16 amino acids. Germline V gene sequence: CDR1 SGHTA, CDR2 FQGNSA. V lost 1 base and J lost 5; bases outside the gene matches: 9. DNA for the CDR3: TGTGCCAGCAGCTTAGGGGACAGGACACAGTGGACTGAAGCTTTCTTT. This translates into CASSLGDRTQWTEAFF.